The present T cell receptor beta chain was sequenced within a study of T cells after yellow fever vaccination. To note about this clonotype: The antigen is unknown.

The CDR3 is 15 amino acids. After removal of 3 bases from V and 2 bases from J, the junction contained 5 bases not matched to a gene. The germline gives CDR1 MDHEN, CDR2 SYDVKM. TCRdb recomputed calls from the 5' RACE reads with MiXCR, one row per CDR3 protein. The repertoire consists of 620,000 or so distinct CDR3 sequences, with 9% to 15% occurring once and the leading ten covering 15%. Findings and caveats of the study: The secondary response peaked faster, at day 5 versus 15, but was weaker. The CD4 compartment and the CD8 compartment contained a small share of clonotypes in common. Repertoires sorted by FACS could include abundant clonotypes that are contaminants from the bulk population. Among primary-vaccination clones, most reappeared after the booster, at approximately 96% for CD4 and under 90% for CD8.

Here the sequenced sample was PBMCs, taken on the day of the yellow fever booster vaccination. The J gene is TRBJ2-5, the V gene TRBV28, with 8 bases lining up with TRBD2. The TCR originated in a man under 40 who received the YFV17D yellow fever vaccine. For the CDR3, the DNA is TGTGCCAGCAGTTTGCCACTAGCGGCTCAAGAGACCCAGTACTTC. The encoded protein is CASSLPLAAQETQYF.